Detailed here is one TCR beta chain. Its antigen is unknown. The sample has other DNA sequences that encode this CDR3 too. These data come from a study of shared clonotypes between healthy human individuals. General study findings and limits: A handful of donors shared around 5.1% of their naive CD4 clonotypes.

The table came from immunoSEQ multiplex PCR; TCRdb's copy has only in-frame clones and leaves some out. The sample has roughly 2,500,000 clones, approximately 93% seen once; the top ten hold around 0.4%. This TCR was sampled from a man between 18 and 29 years old in good health. Some clones in this sample may be carry-over from other donors' samples. Sequencing input: naive CD4+ T cells from PBMCs. Indicated subset: CD45RA+ positively selected.

DNA for the CDR3: TGTGCCAGCAGTTCCGACAGGGTGGGCACTGAAGCTTTCTTT. Translated, it gives CASSSDRVGTEAFF. The chain recombines TRBV6-5 with TRBJ1-1; 7 bases fit TRBD1. The CDR3 is 14 residues long. After removal of 4 bases from V and 4 bases from J, the junction contained 6 bases not matched to a gene. CDR1 and CDR2 from the germline V gene are MNHEY and SVGAGI.